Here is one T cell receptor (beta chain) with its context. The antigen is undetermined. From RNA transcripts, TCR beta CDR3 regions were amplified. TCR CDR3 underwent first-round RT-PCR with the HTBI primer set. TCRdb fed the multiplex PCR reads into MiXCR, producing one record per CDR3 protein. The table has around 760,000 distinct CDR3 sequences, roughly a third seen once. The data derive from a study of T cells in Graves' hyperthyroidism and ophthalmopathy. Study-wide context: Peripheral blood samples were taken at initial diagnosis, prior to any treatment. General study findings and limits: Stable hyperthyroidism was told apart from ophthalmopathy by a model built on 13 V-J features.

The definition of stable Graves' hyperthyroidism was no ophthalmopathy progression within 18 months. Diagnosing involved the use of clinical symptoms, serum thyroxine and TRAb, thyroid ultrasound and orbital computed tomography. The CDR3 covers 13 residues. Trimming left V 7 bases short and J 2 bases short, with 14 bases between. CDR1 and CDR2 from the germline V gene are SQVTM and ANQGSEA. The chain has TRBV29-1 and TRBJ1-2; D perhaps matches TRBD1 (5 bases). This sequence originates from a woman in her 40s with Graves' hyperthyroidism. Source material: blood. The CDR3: CSARDEGNYGYTF. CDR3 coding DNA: TGCAGCGCTCGGGACGAAGGGAACTATGGCTACACCTTC.